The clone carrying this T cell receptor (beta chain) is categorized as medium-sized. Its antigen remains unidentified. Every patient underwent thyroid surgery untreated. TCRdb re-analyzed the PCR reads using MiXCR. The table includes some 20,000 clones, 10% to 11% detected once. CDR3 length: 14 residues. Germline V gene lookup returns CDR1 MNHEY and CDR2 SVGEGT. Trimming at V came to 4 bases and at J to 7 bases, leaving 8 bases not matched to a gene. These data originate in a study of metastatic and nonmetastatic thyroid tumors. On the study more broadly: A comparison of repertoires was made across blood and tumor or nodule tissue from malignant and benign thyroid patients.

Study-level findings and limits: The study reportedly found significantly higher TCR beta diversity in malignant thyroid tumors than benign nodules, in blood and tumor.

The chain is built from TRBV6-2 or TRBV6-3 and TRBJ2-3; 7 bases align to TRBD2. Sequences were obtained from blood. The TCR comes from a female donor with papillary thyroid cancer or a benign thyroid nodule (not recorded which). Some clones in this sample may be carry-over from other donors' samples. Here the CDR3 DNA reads TGTGCCAGCAGTTGGAGGAGGACTAGAAATACGCAGTATTTT. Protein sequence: CASSWRRTRNTQYF.